Listed below are T cell receptor beta chains from one sample, sequenced in a study of CD4 T cells in relation to SARS-CoV-2 and coronaviruses. The method was immunoSEQ multiplex PCR; TCRdb's version includes in-frame clones alone and lacks a portion of them. The data show about 36,000 clones, 77% seen once. For these TCRs, the target antigens are not known. Sequencing used memory CD4+ T cells from PBMCs, cultured in vitro. All receptors derive from an adult with COVID-19. The CDR3 runs from the conserved cysteine through the conserved F or W. A D gene is named only where the DNA matches it firmly. The size entry is marked missing in some rows and otherwise reads once, few, many or a size class.

cdr3_aa: CASSMAGGEQFF; cdr3_nt: TGTGCCAGTAGTATGGCGGGAGGTGAGCAGTTCTTC; clone_size: NA; j_call: TRBJ2-1; cdr3_length: 12; v_call: TRBV19; d_call: TRBD2
cdr3_aa: CSASAGQGPSYEQYF; cdr3_nt: TGCAGTGCAAGTGCAGGACAGGGCCCCTCCTACGAGCAGTACTTC; clone_size: NA; j_call: TRBJ2-7; cdr3_length: 15; v_call: TRBV20-1; d_call: TRBD1
cdr3_aa: CASSKGGGTAGNTIYF; cdr3_nt: TGTGCCAGCAGCAAGGGCGGGGGTACTGCTGGAAACACCATATATTTT; clone_size: NA; j_call: TRBJ1-3; cdr3_length: 16; v_call: TRBV5-4; d_call: NA
cdr3_aa: CASTKGQGLRGYTF; cdr3_nt: TGTGCCAGCACCAAGGGACAGGGCTTACGTGGCTACACCTTC; clone_size: NA; j_call: TRBJ1-2; cdr3_length: 14; v_call: TRBV5-6; d_call: TRBD1
cdr3_aa: CASSLTRGGGSPSYNEQFF; cdr3_nt: TGTGCCAGCAGCTTAACAAGAGGAGGGGGGTCCCCTTCCTACAATGAGCAGTTCTTC; clone_size: NA; j_call: TRBJ2-1; cdr3_length: 19; v_call: TRBV11-2; d_call: NA
cdr3_aa: CASSPGLAGDWSTDTQYF; cdr3_nt: TGTGCCAGCTCACCGGGACTAGCGGGAGATTGGAGCACAGATACGCAGTATTTT; clone_size: NA; j_call: TRBJ2-3; cdr3_length: 18; v_call: TRBV18; d_call: TRBD2
cdr3_aa: CSVRSSGADTQYF; cdr3_nt: TGCAGCGTAAGATCTAGCGGGGCAGATACGCAGTATTTT; clone_size: NA; j_call: TRBJ2-3; cdr3_length: 13; v_call: TRBV29-1; d_call: TRBD2
cdr3_aa: CASSEASREFYEQYF; cdr3_nt: TGTGCCAGCAGTGAAGCGTCCAGGGAATTCTACGAGCAGTACTTC; clone_size: NA; j_call: TRBJ2-7; cdr3_length: 15; v_call: TRBV6-1; d_call: NA
cdr3_aa: CASSQATPHQETQYF; cdr3_nt: TGCGCCAGCAGCCAAGCGACACCGCACCAAGAGACCCAGTACTTC; clone_size: NA; j_call: TRBJ2-5; cdr3_length: 15; v_call: TRBV4-1; d_call: NA
cdr3_aa: CSARGGGYTF; cdr3_nt: TGCAGTGCTAGAGGTGGAGGCTACACCTTC; clone_size: once; j_call: TRBJ1-2; cdr3_length: 10; v_call: TRBV20-1; d_call: NA
cdr3_aa: CATGDRGFNEQYF; cdr3_nt: TGTGCCACCGGGGACAGGGGGTTCAACGAGCAGTACTTC; clone_size: NA; j_call: TRBJ2-7; cdr3_length: 13; v_call: TRBV27; d_call: TRBD1
cdr3_aa: CATSRDLGRNRDEQFF; cdr3_nt: TGTGCCACCAGCAGAGATCTTGGACGAAACAGGGATGAGCAGTTCTTC; clone_size: NA; j_call: TRBJ2-1; cdr3_length: 16; v_call: TRBV15; d_call: NA
cdr3_aa: CASSERGAVRIANVLTF; cdr3_nt: TGTGCCAGCAGTGAACGGGGGGCCGTACGAATTGCCAACGTCCTGACTTTC; clone_size: NA; j_call: TRBJ2-6; cdr3_length: 17; v_call: TRBV2; d_call: NA
cdr3_aa: CASSLASGGGNEQFF; cdr3_nt: TGTGCCAGCAGCTTGGCTTCAGGGGGTGGAAATGAGCAGTTCTTC; clone_size: few; j_call: TRBJ2-1; cdr3_length: 15; v_call: TRBV5-4; d_call: TRBD1
cdr3_aa: CASSFKREGQFF; cdr3_nt: TGTGCCAGCAGTTTCAAGCGGGAGGGGCAGTTCTTC; clone_size: NA; j_call: TRBJ2-1; cdr3_length: 12; v_call: TRBV28; d_call: TRBD2
cdr3_aa: CASSTPNRGLAKNIQYF; cdr3_nt: TGTGCCAGCAGTACCCCTAACAGGGGTTTAGCCAAAAACATTCAGTACTTC; clone_size: NA; j_call: TRBJ2-4; cdr3_length: 17; v_call: TRBV6-2/TRBV6-3; d_call: TRBD1
cdr3_aa: CASGEGDLDRYGYTF; cdr3_nt: TGTGCCAGCGGAGAGGGGGACCTAGACCGCTATGGCTACACCTTC; clone_size: NA; j_call: TRBJ1-2; cdr3_length: 15; v_call: TRBV6-5; d_call: NA
cdr3_aa: CASSLDRGNGNSPLHF; cdr3_nt: TGTGCCAGCAGCTTGGACAGGGGTAACGGGAATTCACCCCTCCACTTT; clone_size: NA; j_call: TRBJ1-6; cdr3_length: 16; v_call: TRBV5-6; d_call: TRBD1
cdr3_aa: CASSPSTGQRLAGGGYNEQFF; cdr3_nt: TGTGCCAGCTCACCATCTACAGGACAAAGACTAGCGGGAGGAGGATACAATGAGCAGTTCTTC; clone_size: NA; j_call: TRBJ2-1; cdr3_length: 21; v_call: TRBV18; d_call: TRBD2
cdr3_aa: CASSRTSGSGTDTQYF; cdr3_nt: TGTGCCAGCAGCCGGACTAGCGGGAGTGGTACAGATACGCAGTATTTT; clone_size: NA; j_call: TRBJ2-3; cdr3_length: 16; v_call: TRBV3-1/TRBV3-2; d_call: TRBD2
cdr3_aa: CASSILSSGYNEQFF; cdr3_nt: TGTGCCAGTAGTATTCTCTCTAGCGGATACAATGAGCAGTTCTTC; clone_size: NA; j_call: TRBJ2-1; cdr3_length: 15; v_call: TRBV19; d_call: TRBD2
cdr3_aa: CASSPQRASRGEQYF; cdr3_nt: TGTGCCAGCTCACCACAGAGAGCCTCAAGGGGGGAGCAGTACTTC; clone_size: NA; j_call: TRBJ2-7; cdr3_length: 15; v_call: TRBV18; d_call: NA
cdr3_aa: CASSITRGIEAFF; cdr3_nt: TGTGCCAGTAGTATAACGAGGGGTATTGAAGCTTTCTTT; clone_size: once; j_call: TRBJ1-1; cdr3_length: 13; v_call: TRBV19; d_call: NA
cdr3_aa: CASSLEQYTGELFF; cdr3_nt: TGCGCCAGCAGCTTGGAGCAGTACACCGGGGAGCTGTTTTTT; clone_size: few; j_call: TRBJ2-2; cdr3_length: 14; v_call: TRBV5-1; d_call: NA
cdr3_aa: CASSQAAPAANYEQYF; cdr3_nt: TGTGCCAGCAGCCAAGCGGCCCCTGCCGCGAACTACGAGCAGTACTTC; clone_size: once; j_call: TRBJ2-7; cdr3_length: 16; v_call: TRBV4-2; d_call: NA
cdr3_aa: CASSQAAGADTGELFF; cdr3_nt: TGTGCCAGCAGCCAAGCCGCGGGAGCAGACACCGGGGAGCTGTTTTTT; clone_size: NA; j_call: TRBJ2-2; cdr3_length: 16; v_call: TRBV3-1/TRBV3-2; d_call: TRBD2
cdr3_aa: CASSRQGSFFYEQYF; cdr3_nt: TGTGCCAGCAGCCGACAGGGGTCCTTCTTCTACGAGCAGTACTTC; clone_size: NA; j_call: TRBJ2-7; cdr3_length: 15; v_call: TRBV3-1/TRBV3-2; d_call: TRBD1
cdr3_aa: CASRLISGTDTQYF; cdr3_nt: TGTGCCAGCAGACTTATTAGCGGCACAGATACGCAGTATTTT; clone_size: NA; j_call: TRBJ2-3; cdr3_length: 14; v_call: TRBV6-5; d_call: NA
cdr3_aa: CASSVVQGSYEQYF; cdr3_nt: TGTGCCAGCAGCGTAGTACAGGGATCCTACGAGCAGTACTTC; clone_size: NA; j_call: TRBJ2-7; cdr3_length: 14; v_call: TRBV9; d_call: NA
cdr3_aa: CASGRGAEAFF; cdr3_nt: TGTGCCAGCGGGCGGGGGGCTGAAGCTTTCTTT; clone_size: once; j_call: TRBJ1-1; cdr3_length: 11; v_call: TRBV7-2; d_call: NA
cdr3_aa: CASSYLEGGGYTF; cdr3_nt: TGTGCCAGCAGTTACCTTGAGGGGGGTGGCTACACCTTC; clone_size: NA; j_call: TRBJ1-2; cdr3_length: 13; v_call: TRBV6-5; d_call: NA
cdr3_aa: CASSNPSNEQFF; cdr3_nt: TGTGCCAGCAGTAACCCCTCCAATGAGCAGTTCTTC; clone_size: NA; j_call: TRBJ2-1; cdr3_length: 12; v_call: TRBV7-2; d_call: NA
cdr3_aa: CSVAGSQVYNEQFF; cdr3_nt: TGCAGCGTTGCAGGCTCACAAGTTTACAATGAGCAGTTCTTC; clone_size: NA; j_call: TRBJ2-1; cdr3_length: 14; v_call: TRBV29-1; d_call: NA
cdr3_aa: CASSQGRDEQFF; cdr3_nt: TGTGCCAGCTCGCAGGGACGGGATGAGCAGTTCTTC; clone_size: few; j_call: TRBJ2-1; cdr3_length: 12; v_call: TRBV18; d_call: NA
cdr3_aa: CASSYRATGVETQYF; cdr3_nt: TGTGCCAGCAGTTATAGAGCGACGGGAGTGGAGACCCAGTACTTC; clone_size: NA; j_call: TRBJ2-5; cdr3_length: 15; v_call: TRBV11-3; d_call: NA
cdr3_aa: CASSTGGAGYGYTF; cdr3_nt: TGTGCCAGTAGTACAGGGGGCGCGGGCTATGGCTACACCTTC; clone_size: NA; j_call: TRBJ1-2; cdr3_length: 14; v_call: TRBV19; d_call: TRBD1
cdr3_aa: CSVEDPGSHSYNEQFF; cdr3_nt: TGCAGCGTTGAAGATCCGGGATCTCACTCCTACAATGAGCAGTTCTTC; clone_size: NA; j_call: TRBJ2-1; cdr3_length: 16; v_call: TRBV29-1; d_call: NA
cdr3_aa: CASSMWSGLAGGSQFF; cdr3_nt: TGTGCCAGTAGTATGTGGTCCGGACTAGCGGGAGGTTCGCAGTTCTTC; clone_size: NA; j_call: TRBJ2-1; cdr3_length: 16; v_call: TRBV19; d_call: TRBD2
cdr3_aa: CASSISGISAGELFF; cdr3_nt: TGTGCCAGCAGCATTAGCGGGATTTCTGCCGGGGAGCTGTTTTTT; clone_size: NA; j_call: TRBJ2-2; cdr3_length: 15; v_call: TRBV9; d_call: TRBD2
cdr3_aa: CASSQDGNIQYF; cdr3_nt: TGTGCCAGCAGTCAGGACGGAAACATTCAGTACTTC; clone_size: NA; j_call: TRBJ2-4; cdr3_length: 12; v_call: TRBV12-3/TRBV12-4; d_call: NA
cdr3_aa: CASSEDGYTGELFF; cdr3_nt: TGTGCCAGCAGCGAGGACGGCTACACCGGGGAGCTGTTTTTT; clone_size: NA; j_call: TRBJ2-2; cdr3_length: 14; v_call: TRBV9; d_call: NA
cdr3_aa: CASSTGASMNTEAFF; cdr3_nt: TGTGCCAGTAGTACAGGGGCCAGTATGAACACTGAAGCTTTCTTT; clone_size: NA; j_call: TRBJ1-1; cdr3_length: 15; v_call: TRBV19; d_call: NA
cdr3_aa: CATSRDREGPDEQYF; cdr3_nt: TGTGCCACCAGCAGAGATCGGGAGGGGCCGGACGAGCAGTACTTC; clone_size: NA; j_call: TRBJ2-7; cdr3_length: 15; v_call: TRBV15; d_call: TRBD2
cdr3_aa: CASSSTGANANVLTF; cdr3_nt: TGTGCCAGCAGCTCTACAGGGGCTAACGCCAACGTCCTGACTTTC; clone_size: NA; j_call: TRBJ2-6; cdr3_length: 15; v_call: TRBV5-4; d_call: TRBD1
cdr3_aa: CAISETPDTQYF; cdr3_nt: TGTGCCATCAGTGAGACCCCAGATACGCAGTATTTT; clone_size: NA; j_call: TRBJ2-3; cdr3_length: 12; v_call: TRBV10-3; d_call: NA
cdr3_aa: CASSPGLAGTRAQYF; cdr3_nt: TGTGCCAGCAGCCCGGGACTAGCGGGGACCAGGGCCCAGTACTTC; clone_size: NA; j_call: TRBJ2-5; cdr3_length: 15; v_call: TRBV11-2; d_call: TRBD2
cdr3_aa: CASSQSDTYNEQFF; cdr3_nt: TGTGCCAGCAGCCAAAGCGATACCTACAATGAGCAGTTCTTC; clone_size: NA; j_call: TRBJ2-1; cdr3_length: 14; v_call: TRBV3-1/TRBV3-2; d_call: NA
cdr3_aa: CASSLGAGPFYEQYF; cdr3_nt: TGTGCCAGCAGCTTAGGGGCCGGTCCCTTCTACGAGCAGTACTTC; clone_size: NA; j_call: TRBJ2-7; cdr3_length: 15; v_call: TRBV7-9; d_call: NA
cdr3_aa: CASSQEVGQATYNEQFF; cdr3_nt: TGCGCCAGCAGCCAAGAAGTTGGCCAGGCGACTTACAATGAGCAGTTCTTC; clone_size: NA; j_call: TRBJ2-1; cdr3_length: 17; v_call: TRBV4-3; d_call: NA
cdr3_aa: CASTSRRGIVMNSDTQYF; cdr3_nt: TGTGCCAGCACCTCCCGCCGGGGGATAGTTATGAACTCAGATACGCAGTATTTT; clone_size: NA; j_call: TRBJ2-3; cdr3_length: 18; v_call: TRBV28; d_call: NA
cdr3_aa: CAISADGTIGQPQHF; cdr3_nt: TGTGCCATCAGTGCAGACGGAACGATTGGGCAGCCCCAGCATTTT; clone_size: NA; j_call: TRBJ1-5; cdr3_length: 15; v_call: TRBV10-3; d_call: NA
cdr3_aa: CASSLDLNQPQHF; cdr3_nt: TGCGCCAGCAGCTTGGACCTGAATCAGCCCCAGCATTTT; clone_size: NA; j_call: TRBJ1-5; cdr3_length: 13; v_call: TRBV5-1; d_call: NA
cdr3_aa: CASSLRGGAGELFF; cdr3_nt: TGTGCCAGCAGCTTGAGAGGGGGGGCCGGGGAGCTGTTTTTT; clone_size: NA; j_call: TRBJ2-2; cdr3_length: 14; v_call: TRBV5-6; d_call: NA
cdr3_aa: CASNPFGLARTYEQYF; cdr3_nt: TGTGCCAGCAACCCCTTCGGACTAGCGAGAACCTACGAGCAGTACTTC; clone_size: NA; j_call: TRBJ2-7; cdr3_length: 16; v_call: TRBV6-2/TRBV6-3; d_call: TRBD2